Listed below are T cell receptor beta chains from one sample, sequenced in a study of T cells after yellow fever vaccination. TCRdb reprocessed the 5' RACE reads via MiXCR and lists one record per CDR3 protein. The sample records 25,000 to 30,000 distinct CDR3 sequences, 5.5% to 8% being singletons. The specimen comprised PBMCs, either bulk or a sorted T-cell subset (CD4+, CD8+, memory, or dextramer-sorted; not recorded which), sampled on the day of the yellow fever booster vaccination. The receptors shown here come from a man younger than 45 who received the YFV17D yellow fever vaccine. Both conserved end residues are part of each CDR3. D genes are given only for firm matches. For some rows the clone size is stated as once, few or many, or as a class when expanded; others skip it.

d_call j_call clone_size v_call cdr3_aa cdr3_nt
NA TRBJ1-3 many TRBV3-1 CASSQESFPLRSGNTIYF TGTGCCAGCAGCCAAGAGTCCTTTCCCCTTCGATCTGGAAACACCATATATTTT
NA TRBJ2-7 many TRBV6-5 CASTSGSRIYEQYF TGTGCCAGCACCTCAGGTAGCAGGATTTACGAGCAGTACTTC
NA TRBJ2-1 many TRBV18 CPSSLNDNEQFF TGTCCCAGCTCACTGAACGACAATGAGCAGTTCTTC
NA TRBJ2-7 few TRBV19 CASSNTGRGNEQYF TGTGCCAGTAGTAACACAGGGAGAGGGAACGAGCAGTACTTC
TRBD2 TRBJ2-7 many TRBV7-6 CASSQLAREQYF TGTGCCAGCAGCCAACTAGCGAGGGAGCAGTACTTC
NA TRBJ2-7 many TRBV21-1 CASSGDRPYEQYF TGTGCCAGCAGCGGGGATCGACCCTACGAGCAGTACTTC
NA TRBJ2-5 many TRBV7-2 CASSFYTAGQETQYF TGTGCCAGCAGCTTTTATACAGCGGGCCAAGAGACCCAGTACTTC
TRBD2 TRBJ2-1 many TRBV29-1 CSVGGRAGEQFF TGCAGCGTTGGCGGGAGGGCGGGTGAGCAGTTCTTC
NA TRBJ2-7 many TRBV4-3 CASSQILGSTAYEQYF TGCGCCAGCAGCCAAATTCTGGGGAGTACGGCCTACGAGCAGTACTTC
TRBD2 TRBJ2-1 NA TRBV20-1 CCARDPRGSSGREPFF TGCTGTGCTAGAGATCCTAGGGGTTCGAGCGGGAGGGAACCGTTCTTC
NA TRBJ2-1 many TRBV12-3/TRBV12-4 CASESGVEQFF TGTGCCAGTGAGTCGGGGGTGGAGCAGTTCTTC
NA TRBJ2-2 few TRBV5-1 CASSLGTQTHGELFF TGCGCCAGCAGCTTGGGGACCCAAACACACGGGGAGCTGTTTTTT
NA TRBJ1-5 once TRBV20-1 CCARDLGVGPDSMESQHF TGCTGTGCTAGAGATTTGGGTGTTGGGCCGGACAGCATGGAGTCCCAGCATTTT
TRBD2 TRBJ2-1 few TRBV6-5 CASSYPTSGRFGEQFF TGTGCCAGCAGTTACCCTACTAGCGGGAGATTCGGTGAGCAGTTCTTC
NA TRBJ2-2 many TRBV6-5 CASRSGGELFF TGTGCCAGCAGGTCGGGAGGGGAGCTGTTTTTT
TRBD2 TRBJ2-4 NA TRBV28 CASSYRLAGGLGNIQYF TGTGCCAGCAGTTATCGACTAGCGGGAGGTTTGGGAAACATTCAGTACTTC
TRBD2 TRBJ2-3 few TRBV20-1 CSARGGRAGDTQYF TGCAGTGCTAGGGGGGGGAGGGCCGGAGATACGCAGTATTTT
NA TRBJ2-7 many TRBV3-1 CASSIQGDEQYF TGTGCCAGCAGCATACAGGGTGACGAGCAGTACTTC
NA TRBJ2-7 few TRBV19 CASKVAGASYEQYF TGTGCCAGTAAGGTGGCGGGGGCCAGCTACGAGCAGTACTTC
NA TRBJ2-5 many TRBV7-9 CASSREDTRRETQYF TGTGCCAGCAGTCGAGAGGACACGAGAAGGGAGACCCAGTACTTC
NA TRBJ1-5 many TRBV15 CATSRSPSSNQPQHF TGTGCCACCAGCAGATCCCCCTCTAGCAATCAGCCCCAGCATTTT
NA TRBJ2-5 many TRBV2 CASSELDSWGTQYF TGTGCCAGCAGTGAACTCGACAGTTGGGGGACCCAGTACTTC
NA TRBJ2-7 many TRBV11-2 CASSTYYEQYF TGTGCCAGCAGCACCTACTACGAGCAGTACTTC
NA TRBJ2-3 few TRBV7-8 CASSLAGTPRSTDTQYF TGTGCCAGCAGTCTAGCCGGGACACCCCGTAGCACAGATACGCAGTATTTT
NA TRBJ2-2 many TRBV4-2 CASSRGASGGTGELFF TGTGCCAGCAGCCGGGGGGCTAGCGGTGGCACCGGGGAGCTGTTTTTT
TRBD2 TRBJ2-2 few TRBV7-2 CASSASLGAGAGGELFF TGTGCCAGCAGCGCGAGCTTGGGAGCGGGAGCAGGCGGGGAGCTGTTTTTT
TRBD1 TRBJ2-7 NA TRBV7-8 CASSYRGSNPIYEQYF TGTGCCAGCAGCTACAGGGGAAGTAACCCAATTTACGAGCAGTACTTC
NA TRBJ2-4 many TRBV5-1 CASSPREMIGNIQYF TGCGCCAGCAGCCCACGGGAGATGATCGGAAACATTCAGTACTTC
TRBD1 TRBJ2-3 many TRBV4-1 CASSQIQGADTQYF TGCGCCAGCAGCCAGATCCAGGGGGCAGATACGCAGTATTTT
NA TRBJ2-5 few TRBV3-1 CASTLQETQYF TGTGCCAGCACTCTACAAGAGACCCAGTACTTC
NA TRBJ2-7 many TRBV12-3/TRBV12-4 CASSSVPYEQYF TGTGCCAGCAGTTCCGTCCCATACGAGCAGTACTTC
NA TRBJ1-2 many TRBV4-2 CASSQEYAGSYGYTF TGTGCCAGCAGCCAAGAGTATGCAGGGAGCTATGGCTACACCTTC
TRBD1 TRBJ1-4 NA TRBV25-1 CASSRQGAKSEKLFF TGTGCCAGCAGTAGACAGGGGGCGAAAAGTGAAAAACTGTTTTTT
TRBD2 TRBJ2-5 many TRBV10-2 CASSESGGGRSETQYF TGCGCCAGCAGTGAGTCAGGTGGCGGGAGGTCAGAGACCCAGTACTTC
NA TRBJ2-7 NA TRBV10-2 CASSNGGAYEQYF TGCGCCAGCAGTAACGGTGGGGCCTACGAGCAGTACTTC
TRBD2 TRBJ2-1 many TRBV7-2 CASSLSAGGYNEQFF TGTGCCAGCAGCTTGTCTGCGGGAGGGTACAATGAGCAGTTCTTC
TRBD2 TRBJ2-1 many TRBV4-3 CASSQEIAGVRYNEQFF TGCGCCAGCAGCCAAGAGATAGCGGGAGTTCGGTACAATGAGCAGTTCTTC
NA TRBJ2-7 few TRBV21-1 CASSRDTYEQYF TGTGCCAGCAGCCGGGACACCTACGAGCAGTACTTC
TRBD2 TRBJ2-1 many TRBV14 CASSWGLADNEQFF TGTGCCAGCAGCTGGGGACTAGCGGATAATGAGCAGTTCTTC
TRBD1 TRBJ1-6 few TRBV18 CASFRDRNSPLHF TGTGCCAGCTTTCGGGACAGAAATTCACCCCTCCACTTT
TRBD1 TRBJ1-4 many TRBV15 CATSKGARWPPEKLFF TGTGCCACCAGCAAGGGGGCGCGCTGGCCCCCCGAAAAACTGTTTTTT
NA TRBJ2-7 many TRBV13 CASSQGSRYEQYF TGTGCCAGCAGCCAAGGGAGTCGCTACGAGCAGTACTTC
NA TRBJ1-1 few TRBV27 CASLSFGGNTEAFF TGTGCCAGCCTAAGTTTTGGTGGGAACACTGAAGCTTTCTTT
TRBD2 TRBJ2-1 many TRBV6-1 CASTPGLARHEQFF TGTGCCAGCACCCCGGGACTAGCAAGGCATGAGCAGTTCTTC
NA TRBJ2-3 many TRBV18 CASGALTGTDTQYF TGTGCCAGCGGAGCCTTAACTGGCACAGATACGCAGTATTTT
NA TRBJ2-7 NA TRBV5-4 CASSLEAEYEQYF TGTGCCAGCAGCTTGGAAGCAGAATACGAGCAGTACTTC
NA TRBJ2-7 many TRBV12-5 CASGLVVREQYF TGTGCTAGTGGTTTGGTCGTACGTGAGCAGTACTTC
NA TRBJ2-7 many TRBV20-1 CSARTGDSIGLSSYEQYF TGCAGTGCTAGAACCGGTGACTCAATAGGGCTCAGCTCCTACGAGCAGTACTTC
NA TRBJ2-7 many TRBV29-1 CSTLGSTYEQYF TGCAGCACATTAGGGAGTACATACGAGCAGTACTTC
TRBD2 TRBJ2-3 many TRBV12-3/TRBV12-4 CASSRRREGLTDTQYF TGTGCCAGCAGCCGGAGGCGGGAGGGGCTCACAGATACGCAGTATTTT
NA TRBJ2-7 few TRBV11-2 CASSLLPLTGEQYF TGTGCCAGCAGCTTACTGCCCCTGACCGGCGAGCAGTACTTC
NA TRBJ1-1 medium-sized TRBV12-3/TRBV12-4 CASRGAGSEAFF TGTGCCAGCAGAGGCGCCGGCTCTGAAGCTTTCTTT
NA TRBJ2-3 NA TRBV5-4 CASTSARGTDTQYF TGTGCCAGCACCTCGGCCCGGGGCACAGATACGCAGTATTTT
TRBD2 TRBJ2-1 NA TRBV7-3 CASSLTRTSGNEQFF TGTGCCAGCAGCTTAACGAGGACTAGCGGTAATGAGCAGTTCTTC
NA TRBJ2-5 many TRBV20-1 CSALSGSPETQYF TGCAGTGCTCTCTCGGGCAGCCCAGAGACCCAGTACTTC
TRBD2 TRBJ2-1 many TRBV3-1 CASSQEQGTSGSLNEQFF TGTGCCAGCAGCCAAGAACAGGGGACTAGCGGTAGTCTAAATGAGCAGTTCTTC
TRBD2 TRBJ2-7 many TRBV20-1 CSARPGTSYFYEQYF TGCAGTGCTAGACCCGGGACTAGTTATTTCTACGAGCAGTACTTC
TRBD1 TRBJ2-3 many TRBV6-2/TRBV6-3 CASSSRTGTDTQYF TGTGCCAGCAGTTCCCGGACAGGGACGGATACGCAGTATTTT
NA TRBJ2-2 many TRBV11-3 CASSLDHQRTGELFF TGTGCCAGCAGCTTAGATCATCAGAGAACCGGGGAGCTGTTTTTT